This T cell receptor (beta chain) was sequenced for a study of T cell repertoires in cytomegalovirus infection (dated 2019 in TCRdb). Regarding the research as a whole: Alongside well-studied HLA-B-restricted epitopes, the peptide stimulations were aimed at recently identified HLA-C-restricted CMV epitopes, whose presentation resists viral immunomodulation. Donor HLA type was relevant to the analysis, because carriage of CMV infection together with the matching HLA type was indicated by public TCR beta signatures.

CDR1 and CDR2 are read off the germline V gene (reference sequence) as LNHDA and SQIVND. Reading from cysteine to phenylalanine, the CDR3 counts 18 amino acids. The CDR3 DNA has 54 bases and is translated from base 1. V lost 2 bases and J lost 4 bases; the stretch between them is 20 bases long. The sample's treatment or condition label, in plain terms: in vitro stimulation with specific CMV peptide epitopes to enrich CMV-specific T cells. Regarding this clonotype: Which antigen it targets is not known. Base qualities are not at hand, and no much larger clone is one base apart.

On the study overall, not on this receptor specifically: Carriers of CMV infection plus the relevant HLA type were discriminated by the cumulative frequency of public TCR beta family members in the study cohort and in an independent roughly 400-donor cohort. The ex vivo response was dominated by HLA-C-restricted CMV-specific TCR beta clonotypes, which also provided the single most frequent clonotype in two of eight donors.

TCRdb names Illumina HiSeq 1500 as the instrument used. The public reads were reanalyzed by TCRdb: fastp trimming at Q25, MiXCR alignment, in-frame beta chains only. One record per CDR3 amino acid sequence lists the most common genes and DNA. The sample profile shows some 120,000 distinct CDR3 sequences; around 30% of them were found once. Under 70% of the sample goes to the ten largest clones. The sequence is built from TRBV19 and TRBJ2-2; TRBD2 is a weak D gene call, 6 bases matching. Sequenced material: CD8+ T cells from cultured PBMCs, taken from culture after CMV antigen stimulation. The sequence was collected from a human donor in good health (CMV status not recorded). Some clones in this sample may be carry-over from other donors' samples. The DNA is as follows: TGTGCCAGTAGTATACCCCCTTGGCTGTGGGGGGTCACCGGGGAGCTGTTTTTT. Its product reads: CASSIPPWLWGVTGELFF.